This T cell receptor (beta chain) was found in a study of blood T cell repertoires in COVID-19. Study-wide background: Italy, Spain and the United States were the sources of the convalescent and acute COVID-19 samples.

The CDR3 is 18 residues long. Germline V gene data show CDR1 as KGHDR and CDR2 as SFDVKD. Losses at the gene ends were 3 bases for V and 5 bases for J; bases not matched to a gene: 15. This clone appeared once. Some clones are missing from TCRdb's copy, which holds only in-frame ones; the method was immunoSEQ multiplex PCR. The top ten hold 2.5% to 3% of the sample, which has tens of thousands of clones, roughly 84% seen once. This TCR was recovered from a man aged 50 to 60 with acute or convalescent COVID-19. This chain links TRBV24-1 with TRBJ2-1; 7 bases are a match to TRBD1. Sequencing input: peripheral blood. As DNA, the CDR3 is TGTGCCACCAGTGATCTAGACAGGGTGAGGCCTCTCGACAATGAGCAGTTCTTC. This sequence encodes CATSDLDRVRPLDNEQFF.